The 29 T cell receptor beta chains below all came from one sample that was sequenced in a study of blood T cell repertoires in COVID-19. Some clones are missing from TCRdb's copy, which holds only in-frame ones; the method was immunoSEQ multiplex PCR. The profile shows about 300,000 clones, approximately 82% of them singletons. The specimen was peripheral blood. Every receptor here comes from a woman aged 45-60 years with acute or convalescent COVID-19.

CDR3 amino acids: CASSFFGSNEQFF. Here the CDR3 DNA reads TGTGCCAGCAGCTTTTTCGGTTCCAACGAGCAGTTCTTC. J is TRBJ2-1 and V is TRBV7-3; D not certain. Looked up from germline, CDR1 is SGHTA and CDR2 is FQGTGA. The CDR3 has 13 amino acids. Deletions cut 3 bases from V and 10 bases from J, with 13 bases between.

The chain is built from TRBV7-2 and TRBJ2-1; 7 nucleotides match TRBD1. The germline V gene encodes CDR1 SGHTA and CDR2 FQGNSA. The CDR3 has 19 amino acids. Trimming at V came to 4 bases and at J to 5 bases, leaving 20 bases not matched to a gene. The CDR3 region is CASSSYRDSSLPDDNEQFF. For the CDR3, the DNA is TGTGCCAGCAGCTCTTACCGGGACAGTTCTTTACCCGACGACAATGAGCAGTTCTTC.

J is TRBJ1-1 and V is TRBV7-7; D is possibly TRBD1 (5 bases). With 5 bases removed from V and 1 base from J, the gap between germline ends came to 8 bases. The CDR3 is made up of 13 amino acids. The germline V gene encodes CDR1 SSHAT and CDR2 FNYEAQ (reference sequence). This chain's CDR3 is CASSADRNTEAFF. The CDR3 nucleotides read TGTGCCAGCAGCGCAGACAGGAACACTGAAGCTTTCTTT.

The genes are TRBV5-1 and TRBJ2-5; TRBD2 aligns across 14 bases. The ends lost 1 base at V and 7 bases at J; junction bases unmatched: 9. From germline, CDR1 is SGHRS and CDR2 YFSETQ. The CDR3 extends over 17 amino acids. The CDR3, as DNA: TGCGCCAGCAGCTTGAGCGGGACTAGCGGGGGCCTAGGGACCCAGTACTTC. Translated, it gives CASSLSGTSGGLGTQYF.

The chain carries TRBV3-1 (or the pseudogene TRBV3-2) and TRBJ1-6; D is undetermined. Trimming removed 4 bases from V and 6 bases from J, with 4 bases in between. CDR1 and CDR2 (germline): LGHDT, YNNKEL (reference sequence). CDR3 length: 12 amino acids. CDR3 region: CASSRGNSPLHF. The DNA of the CDR3 is TGTGCCAGCAGCCGCGGTAATTCACCCCTCCACTTT.

The chain recombines TRBV20-1 with TRBJ1-6; D gene unclear. In germline, CDR1 is DFQATT, CDR2 SNEGSKA (reference sequence). The germline V and J ends were trimmed by 3 bases and 8 bases, with 8 bases remaining between them. The CDR3 is made up of 12 amino acids. The CDR3 loop is CSASNGDSPLHF. CDR3 in DNA: TGCAGTGCTAGTAACGGGGATTCACCCCTCCACTTT.

The gene calls are TRBV3-1 (or the pseudogene TRBV3-2) and TRBJ2-2; 7 positions match TRBD2. Trimming removed 3 bases from V and 1 base from J; junction bases left unmatched: 5. Germline values: CDR1 LGHDT, CDR2 YNNKEL (reference sequence). This CDR3 is 16 amino acids long. In DNA, the CDR3 is TGTGCCAGCAGCCAGGGCCCGGGAGGGAACACCGGGGAGCTGTTTTTT. This encodes CASSQGPGGNTGELFF.

V gene TRBV29-1 combines with J gene TRBJ2-7; 8 nucleotides align to TRBD1. Germline V gene data show CDR1 as SQVTM and CDR2 as ANQGSEA. Losses at the gene ends were 7 bases for V and 4 bases for J; bases not matched to a gene: 15. The CDR3 totals 15 residues. The CDR3 sequence: CSGRNRGVYGYEQYF. DNA for the CDR3: TGCAGCGGGAGAAACAGGGGGGTTTACGGATACGAGCAGTACTTC.

The V call is TRBV19, the J call TRBJ2-2, with 9 bases identical to TRBD1. The CDR3 is 16 amino acids. V was pared by 8 bases and J by 4 bases, with 11 bases of the junction left unmatched. Germline V CDR1 and CDR2: LNHDA, SQIVND (reference sequence). The CDR3 DNA is TGTGCCAGTCAAGAAGGGACAGGGCAAATCACCGGGGAGCTGTTTTTT. Residues: CASQEGTGQITGELFF.

This chain joins TRBV9 and TRBJ2-3; 13 nucleotides line up with TRBD2. Germline V gives CDR1 SGDLS, CDR2 YYNGEE. V lost 4 bases to trimming and J lost 2 bases; unmatched junction nucleotides: 7. CDR3 size: 17 residues. CDR3 amino acids: CASSSGLAGVPTDTQYF. In nucleotides, the CDR3 is TGTGCCAGCAGCTCCGGACTAGCGGGGGTCCCCACAGATACGCAGTATTTT. The full variable domain, its missing parts supplied by reference TRBV9 and TRBJ2-3, is DSGVTQTPKHLITATGQRVTLRCSPRSGDLSVYWYQQSLDQGLQFLIQYYNGEERAKGNILERFSAQQFPDLHSELNLSSLELGDSALYFCASSSGLAGVPTDTQYFGPGTRLTVL.

The rearrangement uses TRBV10-3 and TRBJ2-1; TRBD1 aligns across 7 bases. Germline CDR1 ENHRY, CDR2 SYGVKD. The CDR3 totals 20 residues. Losses at the gene ends were 5 bases for V and 0 bases for J; bases not matched to a gene: 19. The CDR3 coding sequence is TGTGCCATCAGTACGGGACAGCCGATACAGTTATCTTTCTCCTACAATGAGCAGTTCTTC. The encoded protein is CAISTGQPIQLSFSYNEQFF.

The V and J genes are TRBV3-1 (or the pseudogene TRBV3-2) and TRBJ2-7; the D is unclear. V was pared by 3 bases and J by 9 bases, with 12 bases between. The CDR3 loop spans 12 amino acids. Germline V gene lookup returns CDR1 LGHDT and CDR2 YNNKEL (reference sequence). Here the CDR3 DNA reads TGTGCCAGCAGCCAGAGTCCCCTCGGGCAGTACTTC. The encoded protein is CASSQSPLGQYF.

The chain joins TRBV7-2 to TRBJ1-1; 7 bases map to TRBD1. The CDR3 totals 15 residues. Germline-derived CDR1 and CDR2 are SGHTA and FQGNSA. J lost 6 bases, V lost 3 bases, and 10 bases had no gene match. CDR3 amino acids: CASSFWVTGIAEAFF. The CDR3 region has the DNA TGTGCCAGCAGCTTTTGGGTGACAGGGATCGCTGAAGCTTTCTTT.

The gene calls are TRBV15 and TRBJ1-2; D not certain. Germline V gene data show CDR1 as LNHNV and CDR2 as YYDKDF (reference sequence). CDR3 length: 14 amino acids. The V gene lost 5 bases and the J gene lost 4 bases, with 14 bases spanning the gap. CDR3 DNA sequence: TGTGCCACCAGCTCCCCCCAAGCGGGCTATGGCTACACCTTC. Its translation is CATSSPQAGYGYTF.

This chain connects TRBV4-1 to TRBJ1-2, with 7 bases fitting TRBD1. This CDR3 spans 14 amino acids. Germline V gives CDR1 MGHRA, CDR2 YSYEKL. Losses at the gene ends were 1 base for V and 5 bases for J; bases not matched to a gene: 4. CDR3 DNA sequence: TGCGCCAGCAGCCAAGCCGGGACAGAATATGGCTACACCTTC. Encoded protein: CASSQAGTEYGYTF.

This rearrangement joins TRBV6-2 or TRBV6-3 to TRBJ2-7, with 13 bases aligning to TRBD2. This CDR3 region has 17 residues. Germline V gives CDR1 MNHEY, CDR2 SVGEGT. V lost 4 bases to trimming and J lost 0 bases; unmatched junction nucleotides: 6. The CDR3 sequence is CASSFRTSGSGSYEQYF. The CDR3 coding sequence is TGTGCCAGCAGTTTTCGGACTAGCGGGAGCGGCTCCTACGAGCAGTACTTC.

The V gene is TRBV11-3, the J gene TRBJ2-1; TRBD2 matches at 8 bases. The CDR3 contains 16 residues. V gave up 0 bases and J gave up 5 bases; unmatched junction bases: 6. CDR1 and CDR2 (germline): SGHNT, YENEEA. The CDR3 is CASSLESSGPNNEQFF. The CDR3 DNA sequence: TGTGCCAGCAGCTTAGAGTCTAGCGGGCCTAACAATGAGCAGTTCTTC.

The genes are TRBV10-1 and TRBJ1-3, with unresolved D. CDR3 length: 15 residues. V was pared by 0 bases and J by 2 bases, with 8 bases between. CDR1 is WNHNN, CDR2 SYGVQD, per germline (reference sequence). The chain's CDR3 is CASSESLSAGNTIYF. CDR3 bases: TGCGCCAGCAGTGAGTCGTTGTCAGCTGGAAACACCATATATTTT.

The chain carries TRBV7-2 and TRBJ1-1, with TRBD1 matching over 8 bases. With V trimmed by 3 bases and J by 1 base, 4 bases remained unmatched. Looked up from germline, CDR1 is SGHTA and CDR2 is FQGNSA. The CDR3 spans 15 residues. CDR3 in amino acids: CASSFQGAANTEAFF. In DNA form, the CDR3 reads TGTGCCAGCAGCTTTCAGGGGGCAGCGAACACTGAAGCTTTCTTT. Using reference TRBV7-2 and TRBJ1-1 for the parts outside the CDR3, the full variable domain is GAGVSQSPSNKVTEKGKDVELRCDPISGHTALYWYRQSLGQGLEFLIYFQGNSAPDKSGLPSDRFSAERTGGSVSTLTIQRTQQEDSAVYLCASSFQGAANTEAFFGQGTRLTVV.

This chain uses TRBV4-2 with TRBJ2-7, with D tentatively TRBD2 (6 bases). This CDR3 has 15 residues. Germline V lookup: CDR1 LGHNA, CDR2 YNFKEQ. The V gene lost 0 bases and the J gene lost 7 bases, with 16 bases spanning the gap. The chain's CDR3 is CASSQEGGEGREQYF. The DNA of the CDR3 is TGTGCCAGCAGCCAAGAGGGGGGTGAGGGTCGGGAGCAGTACTTC.

The chain employs TRBV6-5 and TRBJ2-7; D possibly corresponds to TRBD1 (6 bases). The CDR3 is made up of 15 amino acids. V gave up 6 bases and J gave up 2 bases, with 17 bases separating them. Germline lookup yields CDR1 MNHEY and CDR2 SVGAGI. CDR3 region: CASRKEGVPTYEQYV. The CDR3, as DNA: TGTGCCAGCAGAAAAGAGGGGGTTCCTACCTACGAGCAGTACGTC.

The chain employs TRBV10-3 and TRBJ1-3; TRBD1 is a possible D gene (5 bases). The V end lost 10 bases, the J end lost 4 bases, and 20 bases lay between the germline ends. Germline V lookup: CDR1 ENHRY, CDR2 SYGVKD. The CDR3 runs 15 residues. The CDR3 protein is CATLRTQGAGNTIYF. In DNA form, the CDR3 reads TGTGCCACGCTACGAACGCAGGGCGCCGGAAACACCATATATTTT.

The CDR3 loop is CAKGSGGPTEAFF. The CDR3 bases are TGTGCCAAAGGATCGGGGGGGCCCACTGAAGCTTTCTTT. V usage is TRBV10-3 and J usage is TRBJ1-1; TRBD1 might be the D (6 bases). Trimming left V 10 bases short and J 4 bases short, with 16 bases between. From germline, CDR1 is ENHRY and CDR2 SYGVKD. The CDR3 has 13 residues.

The rearrangement joins TRBV5-1 to TRBJ1-1, with D maybe TRBD1 (6 bases). Germline V gene lookup returns CDR1 SGHRS and CDR2 YFSETQ. This CDR3 contains 18 residues. The germline V and J ends were trimmed by 6 bases and 4 bases, with 28 bases remaining between them. This CDR3 is CASTPAPGFQQGATEAFF. CDR3 bases: TGCGCCAGCACACCCGCCCCAGGTTTCCAACAGGGTGCCACTGAAGCTTTCTTT.

DNA of the CDR3: TGTGCCAGCAGCGCGGGACTATACACAGATACGCAGTATTTT. Translating gives CASSAGLYTDTQYF. The chain has TRBV9 and TRBJ2-3; 7 nucleotides line up with TRBD2. The CDR3 is 14 residues long. The germline CDR1 and CDR2 sequences are SGDLS and YYNGEE. V trimming: 3 bases; J trimming: 2 bases; junction bases outside the gene matches: 3.

The rearrangement joins TRBV7-2 to TRBJ2-5; TRBD2 matches at 7 bases. V lost 2 bases, J lost 5 bases, and 5 bases stayed unmatched. CDR1 and CDR2 (germline): SGHTA, FQGNSA. The CDR3 runs to 14 residues. CDR3 residues: CASSLILAAETQYF. As DNA, the CDR3 is TGTGCCAGCAGCTTAATCCTAGCGGCGGAGACCCAGTACTTC.

A note on this clone: This sample includes further DNA sequences coding for the same CDR3. This chain connects TRBV12-3 or TRBV12-4 to TRBJ1-1; TRBD1 is a possible D gene (6 bases). CDR3 length equals 13 residues. V dropped 4 bases and J dropped 1 base, with 7 bases sitting between them. The CDR3 spells CASSSGANTEAFF. DNA for the CDR3: TGTGCCAGCAGTTCAGGGGCGAACACTGAAGCTTTCTTT.

The chain employs TRBV4-2 and TRBJ2-3; no firm D call. This CDR3 region has 14 residues. Germline V gene data show CDR1 as LGHNA and CDR2 as YNFKEQ. V gave up 3 bases and J gave up 2 bases, with 9 bases separating them. The CDR3 DNA reads as TGTGCCAGCAGCCAGATGCACTTCACAGATACGCAGTATTTT. Protein sequence: CASSQMHFTDTQYF.

This rearrangement joins TRBV7-2 to TRBJ2-7; 8 bases line up with TRBD2. Germline V gene sequence: CDR1 SGHTA, CDR2 FQGNSA. The CDR3 contains 16 residues. After removal of 3 bases from V and 3 bases from J, the junction contained 10 bases not matched to a gene. CDR3 residues: CASSLGSGGRNYEQYF. Written as DNA, the CDR3 is TGTGCCAGCAGCTTGGGTTCCGGCGGGAGGAACTACGAGCAGTACTTC. Full variable domain (missing parts from reference TRBV7-2 and TRBJ2-7): GAGVSQSPSNKVTEKGKDVELRCDPISGHTALYWYRQSLGQGLEFLIYFQGNSAPDKSGLPSDRFSAERTGGSVSTLTIQRTQQEDSAVYLCASSLGSGGRNYEQYFGPGTRLTVT.